Sequencing of this T cell receptor (beta chain) was carried out in a study of neoadjuvant anti-PD-1 for oral cavity cancer. Blood libraries mostly used roughly 0.5 ug genomic DNA, six replicates each. The assay was immunoSEQ multiplex PCR, and TCRdb's table has in-frame clones only and misses some. The repertoire has some 9,000 clones, around 60% of them found once; the top ten carry 4.2%. CDR3 length equals 13 residues. CDR1 is LNHDA, CDR2 SQIVND, per germline (reference sequence). V was clipped by 10 bases and J by 0 bases, with 10 bases between them. General study findings and limits: Higher pretreatment Treg/Th17 ratios tracked higher pretreatment blood clonality.

Time point in this sample: after neoadjuvant nivolumab, at surgical resection. This clone turned up a few times. The antigen is not known. The TCR was taken from a person between 40 and 85 years old with oral cavity squamous cell carcinoma. The sequencing here drew on PBMCs, taken after nivolumab (anti-PD-1) treatment. The gene calls are TRBV19 and TRBJ1-5; D not resolved. In nucleotides, the CDR3 is TGTGCCACCCATAAAGGTAGCAATCAGCCCCAGCATTTT. This encodes CATHKGSNQPQHF. Looking up the rest from reference TRBV19 and TRBJ1-5 gives the full variable domain: DGGITQSPKYLFRKEGQNVTLSCEQNLNHDAMYWYRQDPGQGLRLIYYSQIVNDFQKGDIAEGYSVSREKKESFPLTVTSAQKNPTAFYLCATHKGSNQPQHFGDGTRLSIL.